This T cell receptor (beta chain) derives from a study of T cell repertoires in cytomegalovirus infection. Study at large: Matching HLA type, along with CMV infection, was indicated by public TCR beta signatures. Study-level findings and limits: Summed frequency of shared TCR beta families picked out CMV carriers who also had the relevant HLA. Dominating the ex vivo response were TCR beta clonotypes that were CMV-specific and HLA-C-restricted.

Comment on this clonotype: Antigen specificity is unknown.

The length of the CDR3 is 20 residues. Trimming cost V 6 bases and J 5 bases; bases outside gene matches: 24. From germline, CDR1 is MDHEN and CDR2 SYDVKM. TCRdb fed the reads into MiXCR, producing one record per CDR3 protein. The sample records roughly 500,000 distinct CDR3 sequences, more than 30% being singletons. This clonotype originated in a human donor in good health (CMV status not recorded). Some clones in this sample may be carry-over from other donors' samples. Here the sequenced sample was cultured PBMCs, taken from culture after CMV antigen stimulation. This chain joins TRBV28 and TRBJ2-1, with 8 bases lining up with TRBD2. The CDR3 region has the DNA TGTGCCAGCAGCATGTTTTTTTCTAGAGTGGGGACTAGTGCCCACAATGAGCAGTTCTTC. As protein: CASSMFFSRVGTSAHNEQFF.